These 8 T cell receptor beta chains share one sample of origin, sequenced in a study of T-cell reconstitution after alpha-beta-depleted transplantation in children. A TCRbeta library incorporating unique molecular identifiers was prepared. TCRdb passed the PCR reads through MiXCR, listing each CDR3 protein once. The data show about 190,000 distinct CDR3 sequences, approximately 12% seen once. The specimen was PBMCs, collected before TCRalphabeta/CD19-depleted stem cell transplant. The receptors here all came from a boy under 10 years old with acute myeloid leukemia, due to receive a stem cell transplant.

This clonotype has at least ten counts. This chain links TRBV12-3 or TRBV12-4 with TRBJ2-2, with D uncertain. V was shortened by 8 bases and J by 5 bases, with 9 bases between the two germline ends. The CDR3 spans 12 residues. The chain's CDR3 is CASLMGTGELFF. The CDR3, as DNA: TGTGCCAGCCTGATGGGGACCGGGGAGCTGTTTTTT.

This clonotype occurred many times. CDR3 in amino acids: CASSPGDVQVETQYF. The CDR3 DNA reads TGTGCCAGCAGCCCTGGGGACGTCCAGGTGGAGACCCAGTACTTC. This rearrangement joins TRBV7-2 to TRBJ2-5, with D perhaps assigned TRBD1 or TRBD2 (5 bases each). Germline V CDR1 and CDR2: SGHTA, FQGNSA. CDR3 length equals 15 residues. Trimming removed 5 bases from V and 5 bases from J, with 18 bases in between.

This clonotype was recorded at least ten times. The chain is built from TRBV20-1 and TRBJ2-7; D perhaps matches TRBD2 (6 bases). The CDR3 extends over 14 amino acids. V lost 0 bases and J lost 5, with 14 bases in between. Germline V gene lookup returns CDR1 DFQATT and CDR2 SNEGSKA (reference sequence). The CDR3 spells CSARDWGSGDEQYF. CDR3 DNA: TGCAGTGCTAGAGATTGGGGATCGGGAGACGAGCAGTACTTC.

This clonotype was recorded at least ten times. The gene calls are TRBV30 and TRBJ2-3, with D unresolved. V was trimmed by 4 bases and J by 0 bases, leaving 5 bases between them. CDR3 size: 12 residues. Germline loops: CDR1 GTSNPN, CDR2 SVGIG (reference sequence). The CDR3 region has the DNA TGTGCCTGGACCTCGAGCACAGATACGCAGTATTTT. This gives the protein CAWTSSTDTQYF.

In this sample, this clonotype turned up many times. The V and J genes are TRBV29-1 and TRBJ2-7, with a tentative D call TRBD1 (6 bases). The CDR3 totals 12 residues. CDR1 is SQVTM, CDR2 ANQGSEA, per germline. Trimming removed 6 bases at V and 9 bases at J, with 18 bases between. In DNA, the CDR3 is TGCAGCGTCCGGACAGACCGGGCTCTGCAGTACGTC. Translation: CSVRTDRALQYV.

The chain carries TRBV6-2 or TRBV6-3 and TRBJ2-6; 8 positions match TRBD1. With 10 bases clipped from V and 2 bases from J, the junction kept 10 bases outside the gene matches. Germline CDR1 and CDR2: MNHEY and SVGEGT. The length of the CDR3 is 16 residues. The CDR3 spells CATKDREFPGANVLTF. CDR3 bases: TGTGCCACCAAGGACAGGGAGTTTCCTGGGGCCAACGTCCTGACTTTC.

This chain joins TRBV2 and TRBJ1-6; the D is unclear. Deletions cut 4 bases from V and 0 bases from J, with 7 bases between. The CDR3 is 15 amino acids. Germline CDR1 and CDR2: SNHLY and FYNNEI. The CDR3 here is CASSVSSSYNSPLHF. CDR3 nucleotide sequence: TGTGCCAGCAGTGTCAGTAGCTCCTATAATTCACCCCTCCACTTT.

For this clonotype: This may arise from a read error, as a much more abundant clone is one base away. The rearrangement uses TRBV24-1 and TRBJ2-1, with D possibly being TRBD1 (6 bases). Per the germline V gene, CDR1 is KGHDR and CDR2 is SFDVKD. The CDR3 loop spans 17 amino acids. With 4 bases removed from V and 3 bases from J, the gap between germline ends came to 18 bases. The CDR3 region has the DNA TGTGCCACCAGTGAAGTAGACAGGATACGGGGCTACAATGAGCAGTTCTTC. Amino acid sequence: CATSEVDRIRGYNEQFF.